This T cell receptor beta chain derives from a study of cytomegalovirus exposure and HLA in healthy donors. The germline CDR1 and CDR2 sequences are SGHTA and FQGNSA. The V end was cut by 3 bases, the J end by 8 bases, with 10 bases between. This CDR3 is built from 12 residues. PCR primers comprised 60 Vbeta and 13 Jbeta primers. Data came from immunoSEQ multiplex PCR; TCRdb stores just in-frame clones and leaves some out. In all, the sample yields 100,000 to 150,000 clones. V usage is TRBV7-2 and J usage is TRBJ1-1; D remains ambiguous. The TCR sequence derives from a man younger than 35 in good health and CMV-seronegative. Sequencing input: PBMCs. Written as DNA, the CDR3 is TGTGCCAGCAGCTTCCCCCCCCTAGAAGCTTTCTTT. It codes for CASSFPPLEAFF.